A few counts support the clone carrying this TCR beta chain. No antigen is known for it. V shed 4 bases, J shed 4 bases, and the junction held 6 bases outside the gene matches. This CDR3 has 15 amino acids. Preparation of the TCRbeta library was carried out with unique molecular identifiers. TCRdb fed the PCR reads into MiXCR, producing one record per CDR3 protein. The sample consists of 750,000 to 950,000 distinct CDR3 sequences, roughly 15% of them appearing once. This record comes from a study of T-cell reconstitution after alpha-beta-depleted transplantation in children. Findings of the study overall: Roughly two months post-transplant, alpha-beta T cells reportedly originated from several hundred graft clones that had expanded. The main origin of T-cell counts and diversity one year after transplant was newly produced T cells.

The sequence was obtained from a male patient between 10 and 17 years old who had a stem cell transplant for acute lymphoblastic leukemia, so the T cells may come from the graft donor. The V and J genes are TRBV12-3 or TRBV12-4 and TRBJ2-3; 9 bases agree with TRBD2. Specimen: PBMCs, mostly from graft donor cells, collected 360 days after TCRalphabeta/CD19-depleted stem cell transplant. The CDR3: CASSSLAGVPDTQYF. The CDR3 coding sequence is TGTGCCAGCAGTTCATTAGCGGGAGTCCCAGATACGCAGTATTTT.